This TCR beta chain was profiled in a study of blood T cell repertoires in COVID-19. Study at large: Sources were T cells, B-cell-depleted T cells, or PBMCs; the material itself was cDNA or gDNA.

The sample holds many counts of this clone. This CDR3 has 13 amino acids. V lost 7 bases, J lost 7 bases, and 16 bases lay in between. Germline V gives CDR1 GTSNPN, CDR2 SVGIG (reference sequence). As originally analysed: Estimation of nucleated cell counts relied on the amplification of reference gene primers. This table comes from immunoSEQ multiplex PCR, and its TCRdb copy is limited to in-frame clones, with some not included. That table supplies the V and J calls and clone size; D and trimming were determined from the DNA. The sample has 75,000 to 95,000 clones, 80% to 90% seen once; the top ten hold about 25%.

Source material: peripheral blood. The chain links TRBV30 to TRBJ1-4; possible D gene TRBD1, 6 bases. The clonotype comes from a man aged 55 to 70 with acute or convalescent COVID-19. CDR3 residues: CAFQGQFSEKLFF. For the CDR3, the DNA is TGTGCCTTCCAGGGGCAATTTTCTGAAAAACTGTTTTTT. The full variable domain, its missing parts supplied by reference TRBV30 and TRBJ1-4, is SQTIHQWPATLVQPVGSPLSLECTVEGTSNPNLYWYRQAAGRGLQLLFYSVGIGQISSEVPQNLSASRPQDRQFILSSKKLLLSDSGFYLCAFQGQFSEKLFFGSGTQLSVL.